The clone carrying this TCR beta chain appeared many times. This record belongs to a study of T cell repertoires in cytomegalovirus infection. Study-level information: CMV infection and matching HLA type were both indicated by public TCR beta signatures.

Trimming at V came to 4 bases and at J to 0 bases, leaving 14 bases not matched to a gene. The CDR3 extends over 20 amino acids. The germline CDR1 and CDR2 sequences are MGHRA and YSYEKL. TCRdb reprocessed the reads with MiXCR, giving one entry per CDR3 protein. The sample includes around 310,000 distinct CDR3 sequences, about 17% of them seen just once. The material sequenced was PBMCs. The chain is built from TRBV4-1 and TRBJ2-5, with 13 bases matching TRBD2. This receptor was identified in a human donor in good health (CMV status not recorded). Some clones in this sample may be carry-over from other donors' samples. CDR3 nucleotides: TGCGCCAGCAGCCCGAACCCCGCCGGACTAGCGGGGGCGTACCAAGAGACCCAGTACTTC. The encoded protein is CASSPNPAGLAGAYQETQYF.